These 16 T cell receptor beta chains share one sample of origin, sequenced in a study of T cell repertoires in cytomegalovirus infection. TCRdb re-called the reads through MiXCR, storing one row per CDR3 protein. The sample lists approximately 260,000 distinct CDR3 sequences; about 15% were seen once. Sequenced input: CD8+ T cells from PBMCs. The receptors shown here come from a human donor in good health (CMV status not recorded). Some clones in this sample may be carry-over from other donors' samples.

This clonotype came up a few times. The chain employs TRBV6-5 and TRBJ1-6, with TRBD1 matching over 9 bases. The CDR3 totals 17 residues. J gave up 6 bases and V 5 bases, and 11 bases lay outside the gene matches. Germline CDR1 is MNHEY and CDR2 is SVGAGI. DNA for the CDR3: TGTGCCAGCAGTACCCCGGGGGGACAGGGATTTAATTCACCCCTCCACTTT. Encoded protein: CASSTPGGQGFNSPLHF.

The chain has TRBV27 and TRBJ1-2; no reliable D call. The V gene's germline CDR1 is MNHEY and CDR2 SMNVEV (reference sequence). This CDR3 region has 12 residues. The V end was cut by 2 bases, the J end by 8 bases, with 9 bases between. DNA of the CDR3: TGTGCCAGCAGTTTAAACGGCTGGGGCTACACCTTC. This translates into CASSLNGWGYTF.

The rearrangement uses TRBV12-3 or TRBV12-4 and TRBJ2-2; D unresolved. This CDR3 has 14 residues. The V gene lost 9 bases and the J gene lost 0 bases, with 11 bases spanning the gap. The CDR3 spells CASRSDANTGELFF. The CDR3, as DNA: TGTGCCAGTCGCTCAGACGCGAACACCGGGGAGCTGTTTTTT.

This clonotype was seen more than once but under ten times. This chain links TRBV7-9 with TRBJ2-1; 10 bases map to TRBD1. This CDR3 is 16 amino acids long. Germline CDR1 reads SEHNR; CDR2 reads FQNEAQ (reference sequence). The V gene end was trimmed by 4 bases and the J gene end by 3 bases; junction bases not matched to a gene: 6. DNA of the CDR3: TGTGCCAGCAGCTCCACCGGGACAGGGGTCTACAATGAGCAGTTCTTC. Translated: CASSSTGTGVYNEQFF. The whole variable domain, filled in from reference TRBV7-9 and TRBJ2-1, reads DTGVSQNPRHKITKRGQNVTFRCDPISEHNRLYWYRQTLGQGPEFLTYFQNEAQLEKSRLLSDRFSAERPKGSFSTLEIQRTEQGDSAMYLCASSSTGTGVYNEQFFGPGTRLTVL.

This clonotype was seen only once. V gene TRBV6-2 or TRBV6-3 combines with J gene TRBJ2-1, with D possibly being TRBD2 (6 bases). This CDR3 spans 13 amino acids. Trimming removed 2 bases from V and 9 bases from J, with 11 bases in between. CDR1 MNHEY and CDR2 SVGEGT come from the germline V gene. CDR3 region: CASSYAAGFEQFF. The CDR3 nucleotides are TGTGCCAGCAGTTACGCGGCGGGGTTTGAGCAGTTCTTC.

Only a few counts were recorded for this clonotype. The V and J genes are TRBV10-3 and TRBJ1-1; 7 bases are shared with TRBD1. J gave up 4 bases and V 7 bases, and 6 bases lay outside the gene matches. Germline CDR1 is ENHRY and CDR2 is SYGVKD. The CDR3 sequence is 13 residues long. Here the CDR3 DNA reads TGTGCCATCACCCAGGGGGGCGTCACTGAAGCTTTCTTT. This encodes CAITQGGVTEAFF.

This clonotype has a handful of counts. This chain links TRBV19 with TRBJ1-1; D unclear. Looked up from germline, CDR1 is LNHDA and CDR2 is SQIVND (reference sequence). The CDR3 consists of 11 residues. V lost 4 bases and J 8 bases, leaving 8 bases between the germline ends. The chain's CDR3 is CASSTPPEAFF. The DNA for the CDR3 is TGTGCCAGTAGTACCCCCCCCGAAGCTTTCTTT.

This clonotype was detected only once. The genes are TRBV2 and TRBJ2-1; possible D gene TRBD1, 6 bases. V was pared by 8 bases and J by 8 bases, with 16 bases between. Germline V gene lookup returns CDR1 SNHLY and CDR2 FYNNEI. The CDR3 is made up of 13 amino acids. The DNA for the CDR3 is TGTGCCAGCGGTAAGGGGGTGGCGGATGAGCAGTTCTTC. Protein: CASGKGVADEQFF.

This clonotype was observed a few times. The chain combines TRBV5-6 with TRBJ2-6, with TRBD1 identical over 9 bases. Germline assignment: CDR1 SGHDT and CDR2 YYEEEE. V was clipped by 0 bases and J by 1 base; unmatched bases: 5. The CDR3 covers 18 residues. CDR3 residues: CASSLDRGPTSGANVLTF. DNA of the CDR3: TGTGCCAGCAGCTTGGACAGGGGGCCGACATCTGGGGCCAACGTCCTGACTTTC.

The rearrangement uses TRBV11-1 and TRBJ2-7; D is possibly TRBD1 (6 bases). Germline lookup yields CDR1 SGHAT and CDR2 FQDESV (reference sequence). V lost 6 bases and J lost 7, with 22 bases in between. CDR3 length equals 15 residues. The CDR3 sequence: CASSPSTGRKGEQYF. CDR3 nucleotide sequence: TGTGCCAGCAGTCCCTCGACAGGACGAAAAGGGGAGCAGTACTTC.

The CDR3 sequence: CASSQVALGRGGNQPQHF. The CDR3 coding sequence is TGTGCCAGCAGCCAAGTCGCGCTGGGCAGGGGGGGAAATCAGCCCCAGCATTTT. J is TRBJ1-5 and V is TRBV4-2; TRBD1 matches at 7 bases. Germline CDR1 LGHNA, CDR2 YNFKEQ. The J segment lost 4 bases and the V segment lost 1 base, leaving 13 bases of the junction unmatched. The CDR3 sequence is 18 residues long.

This clonotype was observed at least ten times. This chain uses TRBV7-2 with TRBJ1-6, with a possible D match to TRBD1 (6 bases). This CDR3 is built from 18 residues. The V and J ends lost 5 bases and 0 bases respectively, with 17 bases between them. The V gene's germline CDR1 is SGHTA and CDR2 FQGNSA. The CDR3 nucleotides are TGTGCCAGCAGCCGGCGGGAAACAGGGAGCTCCTATAATTCACCCCTCCACTTT. It encodes CASSRRETGSSYNSPLHF.

This clonotype came up a few times. The chain is built from TRBV6-2 or TRBV6-3 and TRBJ2-2; D is uncertain. The germline V gene encodes CDR1 MNHEY and CDR2 SVGEGT. The CDR3 has 14 amino acids. V dropped 5 bases and J dropped 5 bases, with 12 bases sitting between them. The CDR3 reads CASSSSRWTGELFF. The CDR3 bases are TGTGCCAGCAGTAGCTCGCGGTGGACCGGGGAGCTGTTTTTT.

This clonotype occurred many times. This chain uses TRBV23-1 with TRBJ2-7, with D perhaps TRBD2 (5 bases). TRBV23-1 is annotated as an ORF whose role is uncertain. This CDR3 region has 15 residues. V dropped 6 bases and J dropped 2 bases, with 17 bases sitting between them. This CDR3 is CASSRTRGGTYEQYF. DNA for the CDR3: TGCGCCAGCAGCCGGACTCGTGGAGGAACCTACGAGCAGTACTTC.

The sample holds many counts of this clonotype. This chain links TRBV6-8 with TRBJ1-2, with TRBD1 as a possible D gene (6 bases). Germline CDR1 MNHGY, CDR2 SAAAGT. This CDR3 comprises 16 residues. Trimming shortened V by 6 bases and J by 5 bases, and 22 bases separated the two germline ends. The CDR3 here is CASRKDRPTGSYGYTF. DNA of the CDR3: TGTGCCAGCAGGAAAGACAGGCCGACGGGGAGTTATGGCTACACCTTC.

The table lists this clonotype with many counts. The chain uses TRBV7-6 and TRBJ1-1; D gene ambiguous. Germline CDR1 reads SGHVS; CDR2 reads FNYEAQ. This CDR3 has 16 amino acids. V shed 2 bases and J shed 1 base, with 14 bases lying between them. CDR3 sequence reads: CASSLSPLPGNTEAFF. The CDR3 coding sequence is TGTGCCAGCAGCTTAAGCCCCCTCCCGGGGAACACTGAAGCTTTCTTT.